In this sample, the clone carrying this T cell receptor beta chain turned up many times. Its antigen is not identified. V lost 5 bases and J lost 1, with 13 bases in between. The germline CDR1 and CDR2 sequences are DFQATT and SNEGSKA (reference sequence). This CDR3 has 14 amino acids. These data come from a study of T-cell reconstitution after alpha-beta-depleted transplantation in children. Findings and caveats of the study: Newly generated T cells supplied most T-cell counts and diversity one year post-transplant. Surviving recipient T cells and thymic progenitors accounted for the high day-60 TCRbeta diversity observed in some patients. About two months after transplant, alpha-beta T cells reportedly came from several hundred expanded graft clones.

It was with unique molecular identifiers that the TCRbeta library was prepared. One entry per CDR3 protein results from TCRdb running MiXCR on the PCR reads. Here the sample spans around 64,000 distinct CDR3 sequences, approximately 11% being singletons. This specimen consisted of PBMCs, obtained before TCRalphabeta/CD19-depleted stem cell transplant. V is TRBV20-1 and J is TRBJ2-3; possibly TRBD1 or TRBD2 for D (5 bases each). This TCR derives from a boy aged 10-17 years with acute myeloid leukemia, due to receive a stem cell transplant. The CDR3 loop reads CSAPRGAGTDTQYF. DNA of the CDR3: TGCAGTGCTCCGAGGGGTGCTGGCACAGATACGCAGTATTTT.